Presented here are 31 T cell receptor beta chains from one specimen sequenced in a study of tumor and adjacent non-tumor tissue in lung cancer (dated by TCRdb to 2016 to 2019). Libraries were constructed by multiplex PCR. Sequenced on an Illumina HiSeq 2500. Following protocols modified from ARM-PCR, the researchers constructed TCRbeta libraries through three rounds of nested PCR with primers (Table S4). Using fastp trimming at Q25 and MiXCR clonotype assembly, TCRdb reanalyzed the public sequencing data and kept in-frame beta chains. Rows are combined by CDR3 protein, so each entry shows the most common genes and DNA. This sample lists roughly 66,000 distinct CDR3 sequences; around three quarters were detected once. The biggest ten clones account for approximately 30% of the sample. Bulk unsorted tissue served as the source for RNA extraction, and RNA quality was assessed using a NanoDrop ND-1000 and an Agilent 2100.

Material for sequencing was lung tumor tissue. The origin of the receptors is a man in his 60s with non-small cell lung cancer.

With respect to this clonotype: At one end the junction does not follow the germline gene, possibly because of a read error. J is TRBJ2-3 and V is TRBV11-3; weak D call: TRBD2 (5 bases). CDR1 and CDR2 (germline): SGHNT, YENEEA. The CDR3 spans 15 residues. CDR3 region: CTSTRREVSTDTQYF. DNA of the CDR3: TGTACCAGCACCCGTCGGGAAGTAAGCACAGATACGCAGTATTTT. Based on the CDR3 plus reference TRBV11-3 and TRBJ2-3, the full variable domain is EAGVVQSPRYKIIEKKQPVAFWCNPISGHNTLYWYLQNLGQGPELLIRYENEEAVDDSQLPKDRFSAERLKGVDSTLKIQPAELGDSAVYLCTSTRREVSTDTQYFGPGTRLTVL.

The sample holds a few counts of this clonotype. A much larger clone is a single base away; this may be a read error. The rearrangement uses TRBV20-1 and TRBJ2-5, with D unresolved. The CDR3 runs to 12 residues. Per germline, CDR1 DFQATT and CDR2 SNEGSKA (reference sequence). The CDR3 DNA reads as TGCAGAGCTAATCCCTCCCGGGAGACCCAGTACTTC. Encoded protein: CRANPSRETQYF.

V and J are TRBV20-1 and TRBJ1-2; TRBD1 agrees at 9 bases. Germline CDR1 is DFQATT and CDR2 is SNEGSKA (reference sequence). This CDR3 spans 13 amino acids. CDR3 in DNA: TGCAATACTAGGAAGGGACAGGGACTCGGCTACACCTTC. This translates into CNTRKGQGLGYTF.

The V call is TRBV29-1, the J call TRBJ2-7; 8 nucleotides line up with TRBD2. CDR1 and CDR2 from the germline V gene are SQVTM and ANQGSEA. The CDR3 consists of 16 residues. The trim removed 0 bases at V and 1 base at J, leaving 8 bases unmatched. CDR3 sequence reads: CSVEDRMAGGSYEQYF. The CDR3 DNA is TGCAGCGTTGAAGATCGTATGGCGGGAGGTTCCTACGAGCAGTACTTC.

As regards this clonotype: This may come from a read error, since a much larger clone is one base off. This chain uses TRBV28 with TRBJ1-1, with D perhaps TRBD1 (6 bases). CDR3 length: 15 residues. The germline gives CDR1 MDHEN, CDR2 SYDVKM. The CDR3 loop reads CVSSLAGGGGTEAFF. DNA of the CDR3: TGTGTCAGCAGTTTGGCAGGCGGAGGGGGCACTGAAGCTTTCTTT.

Details on this clonotype: The junction differs from germline at one of its ends, possibly a read error. This chain joins TRBV6-1 and TRBJ1-5; D call uncertain. Germline V gene sequence: CDR1 MNHNS, CDR2 SASEGT. This CDR3 spans 13 amino acids. This CDR3 is CASSVEKNQPQRF. CDR3 nucleotides: TGTGCCAGCAGTGTAGAGAAGAATCAGCCCCAGCGTTTT.

This clonotype occurred once. The V and J genes are TRBV2 and TRBJ2-2; D gene uncertain. From germline, CDR1 is SNHLY and CDR2 FYNNEI. With 6 bases removed from V and 9 bases from J, the gap between germline ends came to 17 bases. The CDR3 spans 14 residues. The CDR3: CASRLYAKTRELFF. The DNA for the CDR3 is TGTGCCAGCAGGTTATATGCGAAGACCAGGGAGCTGTTTTTT.

This clonotype has only a few counts. The genes are TRBV6-1 and TRBJ2-1; tentatively, D is TRBD1 or TRBD2 (5 bases each). The CDR3 runs 14 residues. The V and J ends lost 9 bases and 4 bases respectively, with 16 bases between them. The germline gives CDR1 MNHNS, CDR2 SASEGT. CDR3 bases: TGTGCCAGATTATCCGCAGAGGGGTACAATGAGCAGTTCTTC. This gives the protein CARLSAEGYNEQFF.

This clonotype was detected many times. The chain recombines TRBV5-6 with TRBJ2-3; D is unclear. Trimming took 3 bases from V and 3 from J, leaving 23 bases between them. The V gene's germline CDR1 is SGHDT and CDR2 YYEEEE. The CDR3 length is 18 residues. The CDR3, as DNA: TGTGCCAGCAGCTGGGCCCTTAGTGGCGGCCATCAAACAGATACGCAGTATTTT. Its protein product is CASSWALSGGHQTDTQYF.

The table lists this clonotype with a few counts. Since a much larger clone is just one base distant, this may be a read error. The chain links TRBV6-6 to TRBJ1-1, with TRBD1 matching 9 bases. The CDR3 covers 15 residues. Germline assignment: CDR1 MNHNY and CDR2 SVGAGI (reference sequence). The CDR3 sequence is CASSPRQGEPTKAFF. CDR3 bases: TGTGCCAGCAGTCCACGACAGGGGGAGCCCACTAAAGCTTTCTTT.

The chain employs TRBV7-9 and TRBJ2-7, with 7 bases fitting TRBD2. The CDR3 contains 16 residues. Germline lookup yields CDR1 SEHNR and CDR2 FQNEAQ (reference sequence). V dropped 6 bases and J dropped 0; count of bases not matched to a gene: 11. The CDR3 region is CASRSTSATSSYEQYF. CDR3 DNA sequence: TGTGCCAGCAGATCAACTAGCGCCACAAGCTCCTACGAGCAGTACTTC. The whole variable domain, filled in from reference TRBV7-9 and TRBJ2-7, reads DTGVSQNPRHKITKRGQNVTFRCDPISEHNRLYWYRQTLGQGPEFLTYFQNEAQLEKSRLLSDRFSAERPKGSFSTLEIQRTEQGDSAMYLCASRSTSATSSYEQYFGPGTRLTVT.

Concerning this clonotype itself: An end of the junction differs from the germline gene, which may be a read error. This chain links TRBV11-1 with TRBJ2-1; no clear D. Germline CDR1 is SGHAT and CDR2 is FQDESV (reference sequence). This CDR3 comprises 15 residues. The CDR3 coding sequence is TGTGCCAACAGCTTCGACACCTATAGCACCAATGTGCAGTTCTTC. This sequence encodes CANSFDTYSTNVQFF.

This chain joins TRBV29-1 and TRBJ1-4; 9 bases match TRBD1. The CDR3 totals 14 residues. Germline V gene data show CDR1 as SQVTM and CDR2 as ANQGSEA. This CDR3 reads CSVGTGSTNEKLFF. The CDR3 bases are TGCAGTGTGGGGACAGGGAGCACTAATGAAAAACTGTTTTTT.

Regarding this clonotype: At one of its ends the junction is not consistent with the germline gene, which may arise from a read error. This sequence joins TRBV6-5 and TRBJ1-1, with D hard to call. Germline assignment: CDR1 MNHEY and CDR2 SVGAGI. This CDR3 is built from 13 residues. CDR3 DNA sequence: TGTGCCAGGAGTTGGACGGAGAACAATGAAGCTTTCTTT. Translating it yields CARSWTENNEAFF.

On this clonotype itself: The CDR3 carries no conserved terminal phenylalanine or tryptophan, so it likely arises from a read error. The genes are TRBV12-3 or TRBV12-4 and TRBJ2-3, with 7 bases aligning to TRBD2. This CDR3 spans 15 amino acids. The CDR3 bases are TGTGCCAGCAGTCGGGCTAGCGGCAGCACAGATATGCAGTATTCT. This codes for CASSRASGSTDMQYS.

As regards this clonotype: At one boundary the junction diverges from the germline segment, which might be a read error. The chain combines TRBV20-1 with TRBJ2-5; D unresolved. Germline CDR1 and CDR2: DFQATT and SNEGSKA (reference sequence). The CDR3 is 11 residues long. The CDR3 here is CSVDFEEIQYF. DNA of the CDR3: TGCAGTGTTGACTTCGAAGAGATCCAGTACTTC.

A note on this clonotype: The conserved final phenylalanine or tryptophan is absent from the CDR3, which likely points to a read error. The V gene is TRBV20-1, the J gene TRBJ2-1, with TRBD2 matching 13 bases. The CDR3 has 12 amino acids. The germline V gene has CDR1 DFQATT and CDR2 SNEGSKA (reference sequence). Here the CDR3 reads CSTSGRDREQFL. The CDR3 nucleotides are TGCAGTACTAGCGGGAGGGACCGAGAGCAGTTCTTA.

The J gene is TRBJ2-5, the V gene TRBV12-3 or TRBV12-4, with unresolved D. The CDR3 contains 14 residues. Trimming stripped 5 bases from V and 11 bases from J, with 21 bases between. The CDR3 DNA reads TGTGCCAGCAGTCTGAATAAGGTCCAAGAGGCACAGTACTTC. Translation gives CASSLNKVQEAQYF.

Points on this clonotype: One end of the junction fails to match germline, which may point to a read error. The CDR3 sequence is CASNYTCGTGELFF. DNA of the CDR3: TGTGCCAGCAACTATACTTGTGGCACCGGAGAGCTGTTTTTT. This chain connects TRBV11-1 to TRBJ2-2; D is undetermined. Germline V gives CDR1 SGHAT, CDR2 FQDESV (reference sequence). The CDR3 consists of 14 residues.

The chain has TRBV18 and TRBJ1-1; D gene uncertain. V was pared by 1 base and J by 4 bases, with 7 bases between. This CDR3 comprises 13 residues. Germline V gene lookup returns CDR1 KGHSH and CDR2 LQKENI. The CDR3 sequence is CASSPQGGTEAFF. CDR3 DNA: TGTGCCAGCTCACCACAGGGTGGCACTGAAGCTTTCTTT.

The chain carries TRBV20-1 and TRBJ2-1, with 8 bases identical to TRBD2. Germline-derived CDR1 and CDR2 are DFQATT and SNEGSKA (reference sequence). This CDR3 has 16 residues. V shed 1 base, J shed 8 bases, and the junction held 13 bases outside the gene matches. The CDR3 DNA follows: TGCAGTGCTAGAGGGGATCCGGGACTAGTCGGCCATGAGCAGTTCTTC. It encodes CSARGDPGLVGHEQFF.

As regards this clonotype: One junction end does not reproduce the germline sequence, and a read error may be involved. The chain is built from TRBV10-2 and TRBJ1-5, with 7 bases aligning to TRBD1. This CDR3 region has 17 residues. Germline V CDR1 and CDR2: WSHSY, SAAADI. CDR3 sequence reads: CASSNPQGDYRNQSQHF. In DNA, the CDR3 is TGCGCCAGCAGTAACCCCCAGGGGGATTATAGAAATCAGTCCCAGCATTTT.

The rearrangement uses TRBV29-1 and TRBJ1-1; D call uncertain. This CDR3 spans 13 amino acids. CDR1 SQVTM and CDR2 ANQGSEA come from the germline V gene. The V gene lost 3 bases and the J gene lost 13 bases, with 21 bases spanning the gap. CDR3 residues: CSVEVPGFGGVFF. The CDR3 region has the DNA TGCAGCGTTGAGGTCCCCGGGTTTGGTGGAGTTTTCTTT.

With respect to this clonotype: One end of the junction varies from germline; a read error may be responsible. This rearrangement joins TRBV6-2 or TRBV6-3 to TRBJ2-1, with TRBD2 matching 8 bases. This CDR3 is built from 15 residues. Germline CDR1 reads MNHEY; CDR2 reads SVGEGT. DNA for the CDR3: TGTGTCAGCAGCGAGCTGGCGGGAGGCTGGAATGAGCAGTTCTTC. Amino acids: CVSSELAGGWNEQFF.

The table lists this clonotype with a few counts. One junction end disagrees with the germline gene, perhaps due to a read error. The chain's CDR3 is CSARGWMDKQYF. DNA of the CDR3: TGTAGTGCTAGAGGATGGATGGATAAGCAGTATTTT. The chain combines TRBV20-1 with TRBJ2-3, with D unclear. Germline V gives CDR1 DFQATT, CDR2 SNEGSKA (reference sequence). This CDR3 has 12 residues.

With respect to this clonotype: Without the conserved terminal phenylalanine or tryptophan, this CDR3 likely stems from a read error. The rearrangement joins TRBV20-1 to TRBJ2-7; D is perhaps TRBD2 (5 bases). V shed 3 bases and J shed 5 bases, with 11 bases lying between them. CDR1 is DFQATT and CDR2 is SNEGSKA in the germline V gene (reference sequence). This CDR3 region has 12 residues. Here the CDR3 reads CSASRRPDEQYL. The CDR3, as DNA: TGCAGTGCTAGTCGGAGGCCTGACGAGCAGTACTTA.

The rearrangement uses TRBV12-3 or TRBV12-4 and TRBJ1-4, with 11 nucleotides matching TRBD1. V gave up 9 bases and J gave up 9 bases; unmatched junction bases: 9. The CDR3 has 14 amino acids. The CDR3 sequence is CASTRDRGDQKLFF. CDR3 nucleotides: TGTGCCAGTACTAGGGACAGGGGGGATCAAAAACTGTTTTTT.

This clonotype has ten or more counts. At one boundary the junction diverges from the germline segment, which might be a read error. The rearrangement uses TRBV12-3 or TRBV12-4 and TRBJ1-4; 9 bases match TRBD1. The CDR3 is 14 amino acids. This CDR3 is CASSPGQGNENLFF. CDR3 bases: TGTGCCAGCAGTCCGGGACAGGGAAATGAAAATCTGTTTTTT.

In its sample, this clonotype was seen many times. The rearrangement joins TRBV5-1 to TRBJ1-5, with TRBD1 as a possible D gene (6 bases). V lost 4 bases to trimming and J lost 1 base, with 12 bases between them. CDR1 is SGHRS, CDR2 YFSETQ, per germline. The CDR3 consists of 15 residues. CDR3 amino acids: CASSPQGLSNQPQHF. The CDR3 coding sequence is TGCGCCAGCAGCCCTCAGGGGCTGAGCAATCAGCCCCAGCATTTT.

This rearrangement joins TRBV20-1 to TRBJ2-5; 9 nucleotides agree with TRBD2. CDR1 and CDR2 from the germline V gene are DFQATT and SNEGSKA (reference sequence). The J segment lost 11 bases and the V segment lost 0 bases, leaving 19 bases of the junction unmatched. CDR3 length equals 17 residues. The DNA of the CDR3 is TGCAGTGCTAGAGATCGACGGCGGGGGGGCCTCGGAGAGAAACAGTACTTC. It codes for CSARDRRRGGLGEKQYF.

As for this clonotype: The CDR3 does not close with the conserved phenylalanine or tryptophan, likely indicating a read error. The rearrangement links TRBV6-5 to TRBJ1-1, with D hard to call. Per the germline V gene, CDR1 is MNHEY and CDR2 is SVGAGI. The CDR3 length is 15 residues. Trimming pared 0 bases from V and 7 bases from J, leaving 15 bases between. DNA of the CDR3: TGTGCCAGCAGTTACTCCCGCAAGGGTGGGGTTGAAGCTTTCTAT. Translating it yields CASSYSRKGGVEAFY.